Presented here are 26 T cell receptor beta chains from one specimen sequenced in a study of lymphopenia after photon versus proton radiotherapy. This table comes from immunoSEQ multiplex PCR, and its TCRdb copy is limited to in-frame clones, with some not included. The sample has 40,000 to 45,000 clones, over 80% seen once. The specimen was peripheral blood, collected from a patient treated with proton-based radiotherapy. Source of these receptors: a woman in her seventies with pancreatic cancer.

The count of this clone is one. V usage is TRBV19 and J usage is TRBJ2-5; 9 nucleotides line up with TRBD2. The CDR3 sequence is 17 residues long. Germline CDR1 reads LNHDA; CDR2 reads SQIVND (reference sequence). V dropped 3 bases and J dropped 6; count of bases not matched to a gene: 14. The CDR3 nucleotides read TGTGCCAGTAGTATGTCTCCAGCGGGAGGATCTCAACAGACCCAGTACTTC. It is translated as CASSMSPAGGSQQTQYF.

This clone appeared once. The chain links TRBV19 to TRBJ1-3, with 7 bases fitting TRBD1. J lost 0 bases, V lost 6 bases, and 8 bases had no gene match. The CDR3 contains 16 residues. Germline V gene lookup returns CDR1 LNHDA and CDR2 SQIVND (reference sequence). CDR3 loop: CASSPDRLASGNTIYF. Here the CDR3 DNA reads TGTGCCAGTAGCCCGGACAGGCTAGCCTCTGGAAACACCATATATTTT.

The chain employs TRBV5-1 and TRBJ2-5, with 7 bases that match TRBD1. The V gene's germline CDR1 is SGHRS and CDR2 YFSETQ. After removal of 4 bases from V and 2 bases from J, the junction contained 8 bases not matched to a gene. This CDR3 is built from 15 residues. CDR3 sequence (DNA): TGCGCCAGCAGCCATTTCGACAGGGCGCAAGAGACCCAGTACTTC. It specifies CASSHFDRAQETQYF.

The rearrangement links TRBV2 to TRBJ2-2, with D hard to call. Germline V CDR1 and CDR2: SNHLY, FYNNEI. V dropped 1 base and J dropped 9 bases, with 9 bases sitting between them. The CDR3 loop spans 13 amino acids. The CDR3 spells CASSEEFPRELFF. The CDR3 nucleotides read TGTGCCAGCAGTGAAGAGTTTCCGAGGGAGCTGTTTTTT.

The chain is built from TRBV20-1 and TRBJ2-1; D is undetermined. The CDR3 is 10 residues long. V lost 6 bases to trimming and J lost 6 bases, with 6 bases between them. CDR1 is DFQATT, CDR2 SNEGSKA, per germline (reference sequence). The CDR3 bases are TGCAGTGCGGAATTCAATGAGCAGTTCTTC. Protein: CSAEFNEQFF.

V usage is TRBV4-3 and J usage is TRBJ2-3; no clear D. The germline gives CDR1 LGHNA, CDR2 YSLEER. The CDR3 has 12 amino acids. The V gene lost 3 bases and the J gene lost 0 bases, with 1 base spanning the gap. In DNA, the CDR3 is TGCGCCAGCAGCCACAGCACAGATACGCAGTATTTT. Its protein is CASSHSTDTQYF.

The V gene is TRBV2, the J gene TRBJ2-3; D is uncertain. Germline V gene sequence: CDR1 SNHLY, CDR2 FYNNEI. V was cut by 9 bases and J by 1 base, with 5 bases left in between. The CDR3 loop spans 11 amino acids. The CDR3 region is CASFRTDTQYF. The CDR3 coding sequence is TGTGCCAGTTTCCGCACAGATACGCAGTATTTT.

This sequence joins TRBV27 and TRBJ1-5; the match to TRBD1 covers 8 bases. Germline assignment: CDR1 MNHEY and CDR2 SMNVEV (reference sequence). V trimming: 0 bases; J trimming: 7 bases; junction bases outside the gene matches: 5. The CDR3 covers 15 residues. CDR3 loop: CASSLSAGGMQPQHF. In DNA, the CDR3 is TGTGCCAGCAGTTTATCAGCAGGGGGCATGCAGCCCCAGCATTTT.

The chain employs TRBV9 and TRBJ1-4; no definite D call. With 3 bases removed from V and 7 bases from J, the gap between germline ends came to 7 bases. The V gene's germline CDR1 is SGDLS and CDR2 YYNGEE. This CDR3 region has 12 residues. The DNA for the CDR3 is TGTGCCAGCAGCGCCGGAGGTGAAAAACTGTTTTTT. Translated, it gives CASSAGGEKLFF.

The DNA of the CDR3 is TGTGCCAGCAGTTTTTGGAACACTGAAGCTTTCTTT. Translated: CASSFWNTEAFF. The chain recombines TRBV28 with TRBJ1-1; no reliable D call. Per the germline V gene, CDR1 is MDHEN and CDR2 is SYDVKM. The V end was cut by 3 bases, the J end by 1 base, with 3 bases between. The length of the CDR3 is 12 residues.

The J gene is TRBJ2-7, the V gene TRBV19; TRBD2 is a possible D gene (7 bases). This CDR3 has 18 residues. Germline lookup yields CDR1 LNHDA and CDR2 SQIVND (reference sequence). With 2 bases removed from V and 3 bases from J, the gap between germline ends came to 23 bases. The DNA of the CDR3 is TGTGCCAGTAGTATAATGGGAAACTTGCGGGGGCAAAACTACGAGCAGTACTTC. Translating it yields CASSIMGNLRGQNYEQYF.

The rearrangement links TRBV7-8 to TRBJ2-6; 8 bases are a match to TRBD1. Germline CDR1 reads SGHVS; CDR2 reads FQNEAQ. Germline trimming cut 4 bases from V and 0 bases from J; bases unmatched to any gene: 8. The CDR3 runs to 18 residues. CDR3 amino acids: CASSSSGQARSGANVLTF. DNA for the CDR3: TGTGCCAGCAGCTCTTCGGGACAGGCGCGCTCTGGGGCCAACGTCCTGACTTTC.

The rearrangement links TRBV9 to TRBJ1-1; D unresolved. Germline loops: CDR1 SGDLS, CDR2 YYNGEE. This CDR3 is built from 14 residues. V was cut by 0 bases and J by 0 bases, with 6 bases left in between. Written as DNA, the CDR3 is TGTGCCAGCAGCGTAGCGGGAGTGAACACTGAAGCTTTCTTT. Translation: CASSVAGVNTEAFF.

The chain carries TRBV2 and TRBJ2-1; 11 bases are shared with TRBD2. The length of the CDR3 is 17 residues. Trimming removed 6 bases from V and 4 bases from J; junction bases left unmatched: 11. Germline CDR1 and CDR2: SNHLY and FYNNEI. DNA of the CDR3: TGTGCCAGCAGGTACGACACTCGACTAGCGGGGTACAATGAGCAGTTCTTC. Its protein product is CASRYDTRLAGYNEQFF.

The chain joins TRBV10-3 to TRBJ1-3; 7 positions match TRBD1. Trimming removed 6 bases from V and 2 bases from J; junction bases left unmatched: 13. The CDR3 consists of 17 residues. CDR1 ENHRY and CDR2 SYGVKD come from the germline V gene. The CDR3 DNA reads as TGTGCCATCAGCCCCATACATTTGACAGGGACTGGAAACACCATATATTTT. This codes for CAISPIHLTGTGNTIYF.

The chain links TRBV6-4 to TRBJ2-2; 8 nucleotides line up with TRBD2. V gave up 3 bases and J gave up 7 bases; unmatched junction bases: 7. The germline gives CDR1 MRHNA, CDR2 SNTAGT. The CDR3 is 15 amino acids. The DNA for the CDR3 is TGTGCCAGCAGTGAAGCGGGAGCGGTTGACGGGGAGCTGTTTTTT. It specifies CASSEAGAVDGELFF.

This clone was seen a few times. The chain employs TRBV28 and TRBJ2-3, with 9 positions matching TRBD2. V dropped 5 bases and J dropped 4; count of bases not matched to a gene: 7. This CDR3 is built from 15 residues. Germline-derived CDR1 and CDR2 are MDHEN and SYDVKM. The DNA of the CDR3 is TGTGCCAGCAGTAAGGGGGCGGGAGGGGCAGATACGCAGTATTTT. Its protein is CASSKGAGGADTQYF.

This clone was seen just once. The chain has TRBV5-6 and TRBJ2-7, with no clear D. The germline V gene has CDR1 SGHDT and CDR2 YYEEEE. The CDR3 runs 13 residues. V lost 1 base and J lost 2, with 7 bases in between. CDR3 DNA: TGTGCCAGCAGCTTGTCTGTGGCCTACGAGCAGTACTTC. Protein: CASSLSVAYEQYF.

This sequence joins TRBV5-1 and TRBJ2-5, with D possibly matching TRBD1 (6 bases). Germline-derived CDR1 and CDR2 are SGHRS and YFSETQ. Trimming removed 0 bases at V and 4 bases at J, with 10 bases between. This CDR3 is 14 amino acids long. CDR3 protein: CASSLDGGVETQYF. The CDR3, as DNA: TGCGCCAGCAGCTTGGATGGGGGCGTAGAGACCCAGTACTTC.

This clone was counted once. The chain couples TRBV5-6 to TRBJ2-6, with 10 bases fitting TRBD1. Trimming removed 2 bases from V and 4 bases from J; junction bases left unmatched: 9. CDR1 is SGHDT and CDR2 is YYEEEE in the germline V gene. The CDR3 loop spans 18 amino acids. CDR3 sequence (DNA): TGTGCCAGCAGCTTACCGGGACAGGGGCTAGGAGGGGCCAACGTCCTGACTTTC. It encodes CASSLPGQGLGGANVLTF.

This rearrangement joins TRBV7-2 to TRBJ2-1; possible D gene TRBD2, 5 bases. This CDR3 comprises 17 residues. V was clipped by 2 bases and J by 14 bases, with 28 bases between them. Germline-derived CDR1 and CDR2 are SGHTA and FQGNSA. The CDR3 loop is CASSLNANVREGRGEFF. The CDR3 DNA is TGTGCCAGCAGCTTAAACGCCAATGTTCGCGAGGGTCGTGGCGAGTTCTTC. Supplemented by reference TRBV7-2 and TRBJ2-1, the full variable domain reads GAGVSQSPSNKVTEKGKDVELRCDPISGHTALYWYRQSLGQGLEFLIYFQGNSAPDKSGLPSDRFSAERTGGSVSTLTIQRTQQEDSAVYLCASSLNANVREGRGEFFGPGTRLTVL.

The rearrangement uses TRBV28 and TRBJ1-4; D not certain. The CDR3 runs 14 residues. Trimming removed 6 bases from V and 3 bases from J, with 11 bases in between. The germline V gene has CDR1 MDHEN and CDR2 SYDVKM. Written as DNA, the CDR3 is TGTGCCAGCAGCCTCGAGCGTCCTAATGAAAAACTGTTTTTT. This sequence encodes CASSLERPNEKLFF.

The V call is TRBV28, the J call TRBJ2-7, with no clear D. The CDR3 is 12 amino acids. V lost 4 bases and J lost 5, with 9 bases in between. CDR1 MDHEN and CDR2 SYDVKM come from the germline V gene. The chain's CDR3 is CASSSDRNEQYF. The CDR3 coding sequence is TGTGCCAGCAGTTCAGATCGAAACGAGCAGTACTTC.

This chain links TRBV29-1 with TRBJ2-5; D gene uncertain. This CDR3 spans 13 amino acids. Germline V lookup: CDR1 SQVTM, CDR2 ANQGSEA. Trimming shortened V by 2 bases and J by 4 bases, and 11 bases separated the two germline ends. CDR3 amino acids: CSVEWVQTETQYF. The CDR3 bases are TGCAGCGTTGAATGGGTACAGACAGAGACCCAGTACTTC.

The chain couples TRBV28 to TRBJ2-1; 10 nucleotides agree with TRBD2. Germline trimming cut 4 bases from V and 5 bases from J; bases unmatched to any gene: 2. The CDR3 spans 14 residues. Germline V gene sequence: CDR1 MDHEN, CDR2 SYDVKM. This CDR3 reads CASSSGLADNEQFF. In DNA, the CDR3 is TGTGCCAGCAGTTCCGGACTAGCGGACAATGAGCAGTTCTTC.

The CDR3 DNA sequence: TGTGCCACCCTCCTCATTAACTATGGCTACACCTTC. Protein product: CATLLINYGYTF. The chain recombines TRBV28 with TRBJ1-2; D ambiguous. The germline CDR1 and CDR2 sequences are MDHEN and SYDVKM. Trimming took off 10 bases at V and 1 base at J, with 10 bases between the two ends. The CDR3 is 12 residues long.